This T cell receptor (beta chain) was documented in a study of human T cells and chemical hapten exposure. Study overall: Investigators sensitized around 2 cm by around 2 cm of upper inner arm skin with 2% DPC.

From the RACE reads, TCRdb called clonotypes with MiXCR, one entry per CDR3 protein. This table has more than 150,000 distinct CDR3 sequences, 25% to 30% appearing once. Described time point: pre-sensitization, week 0. As for treatment: therapeutic diphenylcyclopropenone sensitization with weekly scalp DPC. V was shortened by 2 bases and J by 7 bases, with 11 bases between the two germline ends. The CDR3 has 13 amino acids. Germline V gene sequence: CDR1 SGHTA, CDR2 FQGNSA. The chain has TRBV7-2 and TRBJ1-1, with no clear D. The receptor's source is a woman aged 25-40 years with alopecia areata. Some clones in this sample may be carry-over from other donors' samples. The sample here was whole blood, taken in connection with sensitization to the hapten diphenylcyclopropenone (DPC). The CDR3: CASSLYTKIEAFF. Written as DNA, the CDR3 is TGTGCCAGCAGCTTATATACGAAGATTGAAGCTTTCTTT.